The next 21 T cell receptor beta chains were all read from a single sample in a study of cytomegalovirus exposure and HLA in healthy donors. Using immunoSEQ multiplex PCR, the repertoire was profiled, and TCRdb retains in-frame clones only, with some absent. This table has 190,000 or so clones, 70% to 85% appearing once. Sequencing input: PBMCs. The receptors stem from a woman in her twenties or thirties in good health and CMV-seropositive.

The chain combines TRBV28 with TRBJ2-3; D gene unclear. The germline V and J ends were trimmed by 1 base and 6 bases, with 14 bases remaining between them. The CDR3 spans 15 residues. CDR1 and CDR2 (germline): MDHEN, SYDVKM. The chain's CDR3 is CASSLLAPAEDTQYF. CDR3 bases: TGTGCCAGCAGTTTATTGGCCCCCGCGGAGGATACGCAGTATTTT.

V is TRBV6-5 and J is TRBJ1-2; possible D gene TRBD1, 5 bases. Germline assignment: CDR1 MNHEY and CDR2 SVGAGI. This CDR3 contains 14 residues. The ends were cut back, 7 bases at V and 1 base at J, with 13 bases in the middle. The CDR3 spells CASKARTYNYGYTF. In DNA, the CDR3 is TGTGCCAGCAAAGCTAGGACATATAACTATGGCTACACCTTC.

The chain uses TRBV5-6 and TRBJ1-5; TRBD1 aligns across 8 bases. V shed 3 bases and J 4 bases; nucleotides not matched to a gene: 6. There are 15 residues in the CDR3. Germline CDR1 reads SGHDT; CDR2 reads YYEEEE. CDR3 residues: CASSSDRGGNQPQHF. The CDR3, as DNA: TGTGCCAGCAGCTCTGACAGGGGCGGGAATCAGCCCCAGCATTTT.

This clone occurred a few times. This chain joins TRBV7-9 and TRBJ1-2, with 10 positions matching TRBD1. Unmatched junction bases numbered 9, after V lost 4 bases and J lost 4 bases. Germline V gene sequence: CDR1 SEHNR, CDR2 FQNEAQ (reference sequence). The CDR3 extends over 16 amino acids. The CDR3 nucleotides read TGTGCCAGCAGCTCCCTTACCGGGACAGGGGTCTATGGCTACACCTTC. This translates into CASSSLTGTGVYGYTF.

This clone appeared a few times. The chain couples TRBV6-5 to TRBJ2-7, with 10 bases matching TRBD1. Trimming at V came to 6 bases and at J to 9 bases, leaving 8 bases not matched to a gene. The length of the CDR3 is 13 residues. CDR1 MNHEY and CDR2 SVGAGI come from the germline V gene. The CDR3 protein is CASRRGTGEGQYF. CDR3 sequence (DNA): TGTGCCAGCAGAAGGGGGACAGGGGAGGGGCAGTACTTC.

V is TRBV29-1 and J is TRBJ2-3; 9 bases are a match to TRBD2. Unmatched junction bases numbered 7, after V lost 6 bases and J lost 3 bases. Germline values: CDR1 SQVTM, CDR2 ANQGSEA. This CDR3 contains 14 residues. CDR3 DNA: TGCAGCGTCTCGACTAGCGGTTCGACAGATACGCAGTATTTT. Translated: CSVSTSGSTDTQYF.

CDR3 nucleotides: TGCACCAGCAGCCAGGATTGGACAGGCTCTGGGGCCAACGTCCTGACTTTC. Translation: CTSSQDWTGSGANVLTF. V and J are TRBV1 and TRBJ2-6; the table's D gene call, TRBD1, was not cross checked with the DNA. TRBV1 is an annotated pseudogene. This CDR3 region has 17 residues.

The chain couples TRBV6-5 to TRBJ2-7; D not resolved. The germline V gene has CDR1 MNHEY and CDR2 SVGAGI. This CDR3 contains 14 residues. The germline V and J ends were trimmed by 7 bases and 2 bases, with 15 bases remaining between them. The CDR3 DNA follows: TGTGCCAGCACCTCCCCTGGGCCGCCCTACGAGCAGTACTTC. It specifies CASTSPGPPYEQYF.

The CDR3 DNA follows: TGTGCCAGCAGCTTAGATGGCCTAGCGGGAGTTGGGGAGCTGTTTTTT. This translates into CASSLDGLAGVGELFF. V and J are TRBV7-2 and TRBJ2-2; TRBD2 agrees at 10 bases. Germline assignment: CDR1 SGHTA and CDR2 FQGNSA. V lost 1 base to trimming and J lost 8 bases; unmatched junction nucleotides: 7. The CDR3 spans 16 residues.

V and J are TRBV6-5 and TRBJ2-7; D unclear. This CDR3 contains 12 residues. The V and J ends lost 11 bases and 1 base respectively, with 12 bases between them. Germline CDR1 is MNHEY and CDR2 is SVGAGI. CDR3 bases: TGTGCCCCCGCGGCAGATTCCTACGAGCAGTACTTC. It is translated as CAPAADSYEQYF.

V is TRBV2 and J is TRBJ2-7, with D unresolved. Trimming pared 3 bases from V and 2 bases from J, leaving 11 bases between. CDR1 and CDR2 from the germline V gene are SNHLY and FYNNEI. The CDR3 is made up of 14 amino acids. The DNA for the CDR3 is TGTGCCAGCAGTGAGACGAGGAACCCCTACGAGCAGTACTTC. This translates into CASSETRNPYEQYF.

The rearrangement joins TRBV2 to TRBJ2-4, with D tentatively TRBD1 (5 bases). The CDR3 loop spans 13 amino acids. The germline CDR1 and CDR2 sequences are SNHLY and FYNNEI. Trimming took 8 bases from V and 8 from J, leaving 16 bases between them. For the CDR3, the DNA is TGTGCCAGCGGGGCCCGTATTGTGGACATTCAGTACTTC. It yields the protein CASGARIVDIQYF.

This rearrangement joins TRBV2 to TRBJ1-1; 7 bases line up with TRBD1. The germline V gene encodes CDR1 SNHLY and CDR2 FYNNEI. J lost 3 bases, V lost 6 bases, and 4 bases had no gene match. There are 13 residues in the CDR3. CDR3 DNA: TGTGCCAGCAGACCCAGGGGGGACACTGAAGCTTTCTTT. Residues: CASRPRGDTEAFF.

This sequence joins TRBV6-5 and TRBJ2-7; 7 bases agree with TRBD1. CDR3 length: 13 residues. CDR1 MNHEY and CDR2 SVGAGI come from the germline V gene. V lost 7 bases, J lost 4 bases, and 7 bases stayed unmatched. The CDR3 spells CASTGDSKYEQYF. The CDR3 DNA follows: TGTGCCAGCACCGGGGACAGTAAATACGAGCAGTACTTC.

V is TRBV30 and J is TRBJ2-5; 7 positions agree with TRBD2. Germline V CDR1 and CDR2: GTSNPN, SVGIG (reference sequence). With 4 bases clipped from V and 0 bases from J, the junction kept 5 bases outside the gene matches. CDR3 length: 14 amino acids. The CDR3: CAWTKGTNQETQYF. CDR3 coding DNA: TGTGCCTGGACCAAAGGGACTAACCAAGAGACCCAGTACTTC.

V is TRBV15 and J is TRBJ2-1; the D is unclear. The V gene lost 5 bases and the J gene lost 11 bases, with 10 bases spanning the gap. This CDR3 is 11 amino acids long. Germline V CDR1 and CDR2: LNHNV, YYDKDF (reference sequence). Written as DNA, the CDR3 is TGTGCCACCAGCCGTTCAAGCCAGCAGTTCTTC. Translation: CATSRSSQQFF.

This clone was recorded a few times. The junction and the germline gene differ at one end; a read error may be behind it. CDR3 nucleotide sequence: TGTGCTAGCAGCACGCTCACAGCAGCGGGAGCCGGGGAGCTGTTTTTT. Its translation: CASSTLTAAGAGELFF. This chain uses TRBV7-7 with TRBJ2-2, with TRBD2 matching 8 bases. CDR3 length equals 16 residues. Germline V gives CDR1 SSHAT, CDR2 FNYEAQ (reference sequence).

The V call is TRBV6-1, the J call TRBJ2-7; D remains unclear. Per germline, CDR1 MNHNS and CDR2 SASEGT. V shed 3 bases and J shed 2 bases, with 14 bases lying between them. The CDR3 totals 15 residues. The CDR3 nucleotides are TGTGCCAGCAGTGATCCCGACTTAGTCGCCTACGAGCAGTACTTC. Translated, it gives CASSDPDLVAYEQYF.

The CDR3 sequence: CASSYSPPELYEQYF. DNA for the CDR3: TGTGCCAGCAGTTACTCCCCTCCTGAACTCTACGAGCAGTACTTC. The chain links TRBV6-5 to TRBJ2-7; D remains ambiguous. V was pared by 0 bases and J by 3 bases, with 12 bases between. This CDR3 spans 15 amino acids. Germline V lookup: CDR1 MNHEY, CDR2 SVGAGI.

With respect to this clone: The same CDR3 is also encoded by other DNA sequences in this sample. The gene calls are TRBV2 and TRBJ1-1; D is perhaps TRBD1 (5 bases). Germline assignment: CDR1 SNHLY and CDR2 FYNNEI. V was clipped by 3 bases and J by 2 bases, with 7 bases between them. The CDR3 has 13 amino acids. CDR3 sequence: CASSDQGNTEAFF. The CDR3 DNA sequence: TGTGCCAGCAGTGACCAGGGTAACACTGAAGCTTTCTTT. Looking up the rest from reference TRBV2 and TRBJ1-1 gives the full variable domain: EPEVTQTPSHQVTQMGQEVILRCVPISNHLYFYWYRQILGQKVEFLVSFYNNEISEKSEIFDDQFSVERPDGSNFTLKIRSTKLEDSAMYFCASSDQGNTEAFFGQGTRLTVV.

The chain is built from TRBV5-1 and TRBJ2-1; 15 nucleotides line up with TRBD2. CDR3 length: 17 amino acids. V gave up 4 bases and J gave up 4 bases; unmatched junction bases: 6. Germline values: CDR1 SGHRS, CDR2 YFSETQ. In DNA, the CDR3 is TGCGCCAGCAGCCACGGACTAGCGGGAGGGCTTTACAATGAGCAGTTCTTC. Protein sequence: CASSHGLAGGLYNEQFF.